The T cell receptor beta chain under discussion was sequenced for a study of T cell repertoires in cytomegalovirus infection. Study-wide context: Public TCR beta signatures indicated both CMV infection and matching HLA type. General study points: CMV carriers having the relevant HLA were flagged by cumulative public TCR beta family frequency. HLA-C-restricted TCR beta clonotypes specific for CMV led the ex vivo response.

TCRdb called the reads again in MiXCR, with one record for every CDR3 protein. This sample has roughly 180,000 distinct CDR3 sequences; 15% to 20% occur once, and the top ten carry approximately 25%. Regarding this clonotype: Its matching antigen is unknown.

This CDR3 has 15 amino acids. Germline-derived CDR1 and CDR2 are MNHEY and SVGEGT. The V and J ends lost 8 bases and 2 bases, in that order; junction bases with no gene match: 9. The chain combines TRBV6-2 or TRBV6-3 with TRBJ2-1, with TRBD1 identical over 7 bases. Sequencing was performed on CD8+ T cells from PBMCs. The source of this sequence is a human donor in good health (CMV status not recorded). Some clones in this sample may be carry-over from other donors' samples. The CDR3 coding sequence is TGTGCCAGCCATCCCGGGACAGTTGCCTACAATGAGCAGTTCTTC. This encodes CASHPGTVAYNEQFF.